This T cell receptor (beta chain) was recovered during a study of regulatory T cells. All CD3G-deficient patients showed autoimmunity, more severe in two. Germline CDR1 and CDR2: LNHNV and YYDKDF (reference sequence). The CDR3 runs 13 residues. V dropped 5 bases and J dropped 6 bases, with 8 bases sitting between them. The primer mix had 52 TRBV and 13 TRBJ primers. Assay: immunoSEQ multiplex PCR; the TCRdb copy retains only in-frame clones and omits some. The sample contains about 17,000 clones, roughly nine tenths of which appear only once. This TCR came from a person in their late teens or twenties with CD3G deficiency. Specimen: CD8+ T cells sorted from blood. The chain combines TRBV15 with TRBJ1-6; the D is unclear. CDR3 loop: CATSQEFNSPLHF. CDR3 in DNA: TGTGCCACCAGCCAAGAGTTTAATTCACCCCTCCACTTT.